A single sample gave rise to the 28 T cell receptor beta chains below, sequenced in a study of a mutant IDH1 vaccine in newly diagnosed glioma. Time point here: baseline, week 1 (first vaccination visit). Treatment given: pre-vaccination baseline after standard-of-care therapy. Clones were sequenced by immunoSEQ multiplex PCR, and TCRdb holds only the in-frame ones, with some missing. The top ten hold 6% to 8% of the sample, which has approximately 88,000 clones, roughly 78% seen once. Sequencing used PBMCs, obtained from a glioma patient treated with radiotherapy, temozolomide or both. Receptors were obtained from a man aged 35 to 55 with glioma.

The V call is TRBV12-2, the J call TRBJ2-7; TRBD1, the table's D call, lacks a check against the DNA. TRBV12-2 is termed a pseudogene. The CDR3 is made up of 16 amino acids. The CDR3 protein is CASRLGRQDRVYEQYF. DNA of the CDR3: TGTGCAAGTCGCTTAGGTCGGCAGGACAGGGTTTACGAGCAGTACTTC.

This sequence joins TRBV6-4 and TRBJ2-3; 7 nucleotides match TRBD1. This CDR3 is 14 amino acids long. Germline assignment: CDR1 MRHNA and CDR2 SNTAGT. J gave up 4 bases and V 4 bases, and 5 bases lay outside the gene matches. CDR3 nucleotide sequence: TGTGCCAGCAGTGGACAGGGTGAGGCAGATACGCAGTATTTT. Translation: CASSGQGEADTQYF.

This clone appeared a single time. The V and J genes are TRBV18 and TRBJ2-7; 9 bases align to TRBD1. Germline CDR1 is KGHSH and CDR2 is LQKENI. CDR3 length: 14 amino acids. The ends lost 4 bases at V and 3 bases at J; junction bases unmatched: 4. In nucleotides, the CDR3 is TGTGCCAGCTCACGCGGGACAGGGCTCTACGAGCAGTACTTC. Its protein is CASSRGTGLYEQYF.

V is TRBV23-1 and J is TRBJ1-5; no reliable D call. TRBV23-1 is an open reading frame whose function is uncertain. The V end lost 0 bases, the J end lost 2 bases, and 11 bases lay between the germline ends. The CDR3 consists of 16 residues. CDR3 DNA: TGCGCCAGCAGTCAATCGGGGAGGGTTTGCAATCAGCCCCAGCATTTT. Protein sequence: CASSQSGRVCNQPQHF.

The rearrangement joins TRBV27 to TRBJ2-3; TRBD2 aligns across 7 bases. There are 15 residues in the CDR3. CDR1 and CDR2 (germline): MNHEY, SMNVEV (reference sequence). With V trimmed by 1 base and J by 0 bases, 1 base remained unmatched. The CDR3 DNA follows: TGTGCCAGCAGTTTATTCGGGGGGAGCACAGATACGCAGTATTTT. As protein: CASSLFGGSTDTQYF.

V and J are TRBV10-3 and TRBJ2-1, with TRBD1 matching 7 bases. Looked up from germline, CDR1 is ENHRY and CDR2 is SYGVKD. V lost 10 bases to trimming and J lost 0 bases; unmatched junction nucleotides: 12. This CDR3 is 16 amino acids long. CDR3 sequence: CATRDRQGSSYNEQFF. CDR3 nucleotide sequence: TGTGCCACCAGAGACCGACAGGGCAGCTCCTACAATGAGCAGTTCTTC.

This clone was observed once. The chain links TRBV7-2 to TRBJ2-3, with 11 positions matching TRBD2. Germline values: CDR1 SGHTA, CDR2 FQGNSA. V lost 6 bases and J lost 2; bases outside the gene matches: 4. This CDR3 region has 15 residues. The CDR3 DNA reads TGTGCCAGCAGGGTTAGCGGGGGGGACACAGATACGCAGTATTTT. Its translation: CASRVSGGDTDTQYF.

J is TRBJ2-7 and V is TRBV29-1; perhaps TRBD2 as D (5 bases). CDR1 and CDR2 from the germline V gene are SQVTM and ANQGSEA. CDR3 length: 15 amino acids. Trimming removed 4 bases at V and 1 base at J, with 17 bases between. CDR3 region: CSVADVGRASYEQYF. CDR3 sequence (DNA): TGCAGCGTTGCGGACGTCGGGCGGGCTTCCTACGAGCAGTACTTC.

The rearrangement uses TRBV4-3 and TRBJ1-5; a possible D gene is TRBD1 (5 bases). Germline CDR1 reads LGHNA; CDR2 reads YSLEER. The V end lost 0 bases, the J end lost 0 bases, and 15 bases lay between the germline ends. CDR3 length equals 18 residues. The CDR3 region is CASSQDWRRGYSNQPQHF. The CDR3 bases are TGCGCCAGCAGCCAAGATTGGAGGCGGGGCTATAGCAATCAGCCCCAGCATTTT.

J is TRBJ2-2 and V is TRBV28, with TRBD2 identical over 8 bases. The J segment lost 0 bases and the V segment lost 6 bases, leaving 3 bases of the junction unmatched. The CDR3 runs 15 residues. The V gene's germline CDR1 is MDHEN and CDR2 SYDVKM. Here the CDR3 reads CASSIGGANTGELFF. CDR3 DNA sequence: TGTGCCAGCAGCATCGGGGGGGCGAACACCGGGGAGCTGTTTTTT.

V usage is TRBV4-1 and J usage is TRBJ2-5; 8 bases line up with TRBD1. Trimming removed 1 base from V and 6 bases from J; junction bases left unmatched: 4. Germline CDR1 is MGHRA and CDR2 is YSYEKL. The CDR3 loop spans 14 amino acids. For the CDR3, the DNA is TGCGCCAGCAGCCAAGGAGACAGGGGACAGACCCAGTACTTC. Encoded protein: CASSQGDRGQTQYF.

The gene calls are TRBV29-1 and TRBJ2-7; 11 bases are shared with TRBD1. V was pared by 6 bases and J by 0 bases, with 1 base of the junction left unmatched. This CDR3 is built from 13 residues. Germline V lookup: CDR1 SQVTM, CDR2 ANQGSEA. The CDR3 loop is CSVGQGVSYEQYF. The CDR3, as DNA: TGCAGCGTGGGACAGGGGGTCTCCTACGAGCAGTACTTC.

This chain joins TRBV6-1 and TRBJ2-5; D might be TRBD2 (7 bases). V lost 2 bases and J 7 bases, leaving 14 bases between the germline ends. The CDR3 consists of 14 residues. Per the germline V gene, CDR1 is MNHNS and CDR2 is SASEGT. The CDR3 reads CASSERRGGGTQYF. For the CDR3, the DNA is TGTGCCAGCAGTGAACGGAGGGGGGGCGGGACCCAGTACTTC.

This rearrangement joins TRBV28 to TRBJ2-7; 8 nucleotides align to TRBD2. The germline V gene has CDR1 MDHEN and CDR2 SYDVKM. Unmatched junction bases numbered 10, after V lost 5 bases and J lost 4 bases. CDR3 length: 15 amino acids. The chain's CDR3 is CASSPRGGRRYEQYF. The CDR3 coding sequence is TGTGCCAGCAGTCCCCGGGGGGGGCGTCGGTACGAGCAGTACTTC. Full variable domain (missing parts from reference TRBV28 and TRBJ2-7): DVKVTQSSRYLVKRTGEKVFLECVQDMDHENMFWYRQDPGLGLRLIYFSYDVKMKEKGDIPEGYSVSREKKERFSLILESASTNQTSMYLCASSPRGGRRYEQYFGPGTRLTVT.

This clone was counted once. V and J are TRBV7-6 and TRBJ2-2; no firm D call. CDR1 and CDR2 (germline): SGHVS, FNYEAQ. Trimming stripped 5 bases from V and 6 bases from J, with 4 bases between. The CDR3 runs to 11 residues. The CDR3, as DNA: TGTGCCAGCAGCCCCTCCGGGGAGCTGTTTTTT. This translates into CASSPSGELFF. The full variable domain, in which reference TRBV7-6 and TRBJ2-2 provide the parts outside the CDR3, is GAGVSQSPRYKVTKRGQDVALRCDPISGHVSLYWYRQALGQGPEFLTYFNYEAQQDKSGLPNDRFSAERPEGSISTLTIQRTEQRDSAMYRCASSPSGELFFGEGSRLTVL.

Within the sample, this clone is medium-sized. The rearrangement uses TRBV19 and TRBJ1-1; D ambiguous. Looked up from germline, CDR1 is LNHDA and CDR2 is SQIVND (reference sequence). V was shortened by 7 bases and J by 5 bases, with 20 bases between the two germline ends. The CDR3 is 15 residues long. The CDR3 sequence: CASIDPWAVETEAFF. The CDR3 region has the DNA TGTGCCAGTATAGATCCTTGGGCTGTTGAGACTGAAGCTTTCTTT.

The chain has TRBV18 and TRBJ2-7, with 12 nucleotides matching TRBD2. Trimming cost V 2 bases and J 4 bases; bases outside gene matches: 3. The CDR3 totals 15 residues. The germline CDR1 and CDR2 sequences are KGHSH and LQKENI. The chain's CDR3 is CASSPAGTSGYEQYF. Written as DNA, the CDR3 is TGTGCCAGCTCACCAGCCGGGACTAGCGGGTACGAGCAGTACTTC.

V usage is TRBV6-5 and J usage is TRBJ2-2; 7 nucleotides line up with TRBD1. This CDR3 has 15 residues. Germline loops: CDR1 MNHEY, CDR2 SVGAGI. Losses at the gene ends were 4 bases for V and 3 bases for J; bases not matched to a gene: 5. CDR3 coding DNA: TGTGCCAGCAGTTTCAACAGGGGTTACACCGGGGAGCTGTTTTTT. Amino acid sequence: CASSFNRGYTGELFF.

The CDR3 nucleotides are TGTGCCAGCAGCAGGGTACAGGGGGGTGAAAAACTGTTTTTT. Translated: CASSRVQGGEKLFF. The genes are TRBV7-9 and TRBJ1-4; 8 bases match TRBD1. V dropped 5 bases and J dropped 7; count of bases not matched to a gene: 6. The CDR3 contains 14 residues. The germline gives CDR1 SEHNR, CDR2 FQNEAQ (reference sequence).

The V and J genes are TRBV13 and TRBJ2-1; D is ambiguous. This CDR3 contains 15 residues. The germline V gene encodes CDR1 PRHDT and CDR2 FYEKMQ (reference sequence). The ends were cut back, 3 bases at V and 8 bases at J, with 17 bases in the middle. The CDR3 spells CASSFSALLSDEQFF. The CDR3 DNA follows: TGTGCCAGCAGCTTCTCTGCCCTATTGAGTGATGAGCAGTTCTTC. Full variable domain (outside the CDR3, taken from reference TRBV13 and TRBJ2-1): AAGVIQSPRHLIKEKRETATLKCYPIPRHDTVYWYQQGPGQDPQFLISFYEKMQSDKGSIPDRFSAQQFSDYHSELNMSSLELGDSALYFCASSFSALLSDEQFFGPGTRLTVL.

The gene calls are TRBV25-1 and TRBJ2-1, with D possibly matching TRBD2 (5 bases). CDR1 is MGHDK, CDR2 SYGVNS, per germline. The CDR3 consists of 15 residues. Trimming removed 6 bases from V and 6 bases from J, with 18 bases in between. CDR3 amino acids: CASSEAGPLSNEQFF. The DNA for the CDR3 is TGTGCCAGCAGCGAGGCGGGCCCCCTCTCCAATGAGCAGTTCTTC.

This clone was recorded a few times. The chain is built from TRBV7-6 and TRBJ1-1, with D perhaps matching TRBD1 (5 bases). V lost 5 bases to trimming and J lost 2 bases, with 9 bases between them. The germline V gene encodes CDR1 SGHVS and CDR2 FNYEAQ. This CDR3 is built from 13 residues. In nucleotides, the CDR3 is TGTGCCAGCAGCGGACAAATAAACACTGAAGCTTTCTTT. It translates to CASSGQINTEAFF.

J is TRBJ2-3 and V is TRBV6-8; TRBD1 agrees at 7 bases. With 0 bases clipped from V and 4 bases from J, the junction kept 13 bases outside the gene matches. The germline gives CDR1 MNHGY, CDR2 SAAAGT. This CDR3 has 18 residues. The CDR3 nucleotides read TGTGCCAGCAGTTACTCGAAAGCGGACAGGAGGTTTCCAGATACGCAGTATTTT. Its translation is CASSYSKADRRFPDTQYF.

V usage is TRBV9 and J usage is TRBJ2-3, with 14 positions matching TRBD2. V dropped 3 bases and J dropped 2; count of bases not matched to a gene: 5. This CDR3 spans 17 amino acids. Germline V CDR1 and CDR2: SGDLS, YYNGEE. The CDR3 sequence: CASSAPGLAGVTDTQYF. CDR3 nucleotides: TGTGCCAGCAGCGCCCCGGGACTAGCGGGAGTCACAGATACGCAGTATTTT.

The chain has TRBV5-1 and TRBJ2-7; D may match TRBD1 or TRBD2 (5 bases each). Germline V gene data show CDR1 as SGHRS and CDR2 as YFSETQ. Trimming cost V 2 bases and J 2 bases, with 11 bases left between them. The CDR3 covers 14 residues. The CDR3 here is CASSFSGTPYEQYF. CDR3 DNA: TGCGCCAGCAGCTTTTCAGGGACCCCCTACGAGCAGTACTTC.

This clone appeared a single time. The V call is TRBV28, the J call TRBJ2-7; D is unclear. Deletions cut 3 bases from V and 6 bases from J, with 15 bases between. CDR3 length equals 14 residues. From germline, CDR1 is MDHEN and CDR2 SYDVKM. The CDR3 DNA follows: TGTGCCAGCAGTTTCGGGTCCCAAGGCACCGAGCAGTACTTC. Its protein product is CASSFGSQGTEQYF.

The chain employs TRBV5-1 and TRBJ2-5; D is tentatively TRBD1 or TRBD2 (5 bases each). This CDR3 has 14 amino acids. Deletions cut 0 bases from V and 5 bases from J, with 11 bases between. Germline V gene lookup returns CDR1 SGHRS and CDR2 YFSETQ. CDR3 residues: CASSLVWGGETQYF. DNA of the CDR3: TGCGCCAGCAGCTTGGTTTGGGGCGGGGAGACCCAGTACTTC.

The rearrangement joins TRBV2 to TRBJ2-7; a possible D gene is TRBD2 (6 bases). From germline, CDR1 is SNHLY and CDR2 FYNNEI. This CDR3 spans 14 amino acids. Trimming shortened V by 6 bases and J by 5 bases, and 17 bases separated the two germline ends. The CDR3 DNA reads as TGTGCCAGCAGGGACGGGAGCCCTCCCGACGAGCAGTACTTC. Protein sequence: CASRDGSPPDEQYF.